One sample yielded the 2 T cell receptor beta chains listed below, sequenced in a study of T cells in Graves' hyperthyroidism and ophthalmopathy. From RNA transcripts, TCR beta CDR3 regions were amplified. When the TCR CDR3 underwent first-round RT-PCR, the HTBI primer set was used. One entry per CDR3 protein results from TCRdb running MiXCR on the multiplex PCR reads. The table has under 550,000 distinct CDR3 sequences, roughly 21% seen once. Sequenced sample: blood. The receptors here all came from a man aged 40-49 years with Graves' ophthalmopathy.

V and J are TRBV5-1 and TRBJ1-2; 11 positions match TRBD1. The CDR3 is 15 residues long. V was clipped by 4 bases and J by 4 bases; unmatched bases: 6. Germline V CDR1 and CDR2: SGHRS, YFSETQ. As DNA, the CDR3 is TGCGCCAGCAGCGAAGGACAGGGGGCTCTCTATGGCTACACCTTC. It translates to CASSEGQGALYGYTF.

This clonotype has more than one count but fewer than ten. The chain links TRBV6-1 to TRBJ2-1; D is uncertain. V was trimmed by 5 bases and J by 9 bases, leaving 11 bases between them. The CDR3 loop spans 12 amino acids. Looked up from germline, CDR1 is MNHNS and CDR2 is SASEGT. The CDR3 spells CASSTLSGEQFF. The CDR3, as DNA: TGTGCCAGCAGTACCCTGTCGGGTGAGCAGTTCTTC.